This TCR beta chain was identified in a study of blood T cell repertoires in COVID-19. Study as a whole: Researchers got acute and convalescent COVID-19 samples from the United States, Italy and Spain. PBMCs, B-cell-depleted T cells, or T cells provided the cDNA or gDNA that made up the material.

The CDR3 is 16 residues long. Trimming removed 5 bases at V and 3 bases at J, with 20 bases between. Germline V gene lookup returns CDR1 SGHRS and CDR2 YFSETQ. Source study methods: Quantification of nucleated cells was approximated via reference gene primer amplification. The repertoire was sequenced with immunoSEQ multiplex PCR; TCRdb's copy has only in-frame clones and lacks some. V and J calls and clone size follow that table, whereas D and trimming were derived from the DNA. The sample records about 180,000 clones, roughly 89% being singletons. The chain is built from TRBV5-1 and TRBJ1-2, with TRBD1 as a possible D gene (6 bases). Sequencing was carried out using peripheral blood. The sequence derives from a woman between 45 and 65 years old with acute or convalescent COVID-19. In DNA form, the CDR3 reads TGCGCCAGCAGTCCAACCGGATCGACAGGATACTATGGCTACACCTTC. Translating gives CASSPTGSTGYYGYTF.